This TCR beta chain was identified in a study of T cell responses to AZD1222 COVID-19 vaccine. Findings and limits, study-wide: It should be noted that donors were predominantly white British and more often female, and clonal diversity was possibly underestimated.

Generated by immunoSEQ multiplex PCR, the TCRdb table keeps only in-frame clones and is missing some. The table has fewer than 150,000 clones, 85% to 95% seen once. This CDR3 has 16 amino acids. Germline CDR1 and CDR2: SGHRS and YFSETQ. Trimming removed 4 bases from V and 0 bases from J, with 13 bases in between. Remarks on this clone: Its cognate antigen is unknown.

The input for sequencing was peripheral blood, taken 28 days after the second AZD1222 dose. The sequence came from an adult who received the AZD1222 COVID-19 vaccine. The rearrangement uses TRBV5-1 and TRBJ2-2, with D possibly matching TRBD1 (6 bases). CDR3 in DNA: TGCGCCAGCAGCCGGGCAGGGACAACGAACACCGGGGAGCTGTTTTTT. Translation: CASSRAGTTNTGELFF.